This is a list of T cell receptor beta chains from one sample in a study of blood T cell repertoires in COVID-19. Profiling relied on immunoSEQ multiplex PCR, and the TCRdb table lists in-frame clones only, not all of them. Of almost 55,000 clones listed, 90% are singletons. The sequenced sample consisted of peripheral blood. The receptors here all came from a middle-aged woman with active COVID-19. CDR3s include the opening cysteine and the closing phenylalanine or tryptophan.

TRBV30	TRBJ2-2	CAWSPRGGPNTPGELFF
TRBV2	TRBJ1-4	CASSELRGNEKLFF
TRBV2	TRBJ2-3	CASSSTSATDTQYF
TRBV4-2	TRBJ1-2	CASSQDGERRDYGYTF
TRBV10-2	TRBJ2-7	CATRTGAIYEQYF
TRBV5-1	TRBJ2-2	CASSGPGLAGLNTGELFF
TRBV3-1/TRBV3-2	TRBJ1-1	CASSHSFRGEAFF
TRBV7-3	TRBJ2-3	CASSLKTAGGTDTQYF
TRBV11-3	TRBJ2-2	CASSLMSMGDTGELFF
TRBV7-9	TRBJ2-5	CASSLAGTGFETQYF
TRBV3-1/TRBV3-2	TRBJ2-1	CASSQATGAGEQFF
TRBV19	TRBJ2-1	CASSNLAGGVNEQFF
TRBV6-6	TRBJ2-3	CASTPKTDTQYF
TRBV11-2	TRBJ2-7	CASSLEPGHLYEQYF
TRBV5-6	TRBJ1-3	CASSPKRPTGNTIYF
TRBV19	TRBJ1-5	CASSIESGQDQPQHF
TRBV5-5	TRBJ1-1	CASSLAWEAFF
TRBV6-5	TRBJ1-5	CASRRNQPQHF
TRBV11-2	TRBJ1-3	CASSLYGSGNTIYF
TRBV19	TRBJ1-2	CASTYGGYGYTF
TRBV11-3	TRBJ1-2	CASSIGGQGHGYTF
TRBV27	TRBJ2-7	CASSLSPARPIYEQYF
TRBV19	TRBJ1-1	CASSIFSGQPREAFF
TRBV2	TRBJ1-2	CASSEAPTGGGYTF
TRBV12-3/TRBV12-4	TRBJ2-5	CASSLRETQYF
TRBV6-4	TRBJ1-1	CASSSFDPGEAFF
TRBV9	TRBJ2-1	CASSTNGHFGEEQFF
TRBV19	TRBJ1-1	CASSFARGRTEAFF
TRBV20-1	TRBJ2-7	CSAQHSYEQYF
TRBV19	TRBJ2-3	CASSDPSGGVGTDTQYF
TRBV29-1	TRBJ2-1	CSVEDRLAGPLF
TRBV6-5	TRBJ1-4	CASQTTSDEKLFF
TRBV3-1/TRBV3-2	TRBJ1-3	CASSQGAGSGNTIYF
TRBV7-8	TRBJ1-2	CASSLVGRPPMRYTF
TRBV7-6	TRBJ2-7	CASSYGQNYEQYF
TRBV4-3	TRBJ1-1	CASSQGRRREAFF
TRBV11-1	TRBJ1-1	CASSYNREAEAFF
TRBV11-3	TRBJ2-5	CASSLSALTGQGIETQYF
TRBV5-4	TRBJ1-1	CASSSGTGLNTEAFF
TRBV5-3	TRBJ2-7	CARSFGAYEQYF
TRBV10-1	TRBJ1-5	CASVWTGFNNQPQHF
TRBV20-1	TRBJ1-2	CSARQTYGYTF
TRBV11-3	TRBJ2-1	CASSPAVRGEQFF
TRBV5-1	TRBJ2-1	CASSPRLAGAAYNEQFF
TRBV5-8	TRBJ2-3	CASSLGLAVPDTQYF
TRBV5-1	TRBJ1-1	CASSTRTGRSTEAFF
TRBV7-9	TRBJ1-5	CASSRGGSVQPQHF
TRBV6-5	TRBJ1-1	CAIRKEGTLAEAFF
TRBV12-1	TRBJ1-1	CASSFQPGHTDTEAFF
TRBV28	TRBJ1-5	CASSFGRGRNSNQPQHF
TRBV2	TRBJ2-5	CASSVERGAFGETQYF
TRBV9	TRBJ2-3	CASSVTGLAGGPTDTQYF
TRBV6-2/TRBV6-3	TRBJ2-2	CASSYRQGAMSGELFF
TRBV12-3/TRBV12-4	TRBJ2-5	CASSFVQGETQYF
TRBV15	TRBJ2-5	CATSRQQGGQETQYF
TRBV24-1	TRBJ2-1	CATSDQTSAHRGNEQFF
TRBV7-9	TRBJ2-1	CASSSLWQSYNEQFF
TRBV30	TRBJ1-1	CAWSHRGARGYIEAFF
TRBV18	TRBJ1-2	CASSQLGFAYGFNYGYTF